This entry lists 22 T cell receptor beta chains sequenced from one sample in a study of shared clonotypes between healthy human individuals. The naive CD8 fraction comprised CD45RO-negative cells positively selected for CCR7 and excluded terminally differentiated effector memory CD45RA+ cells. Clones were sequenced by immunoSEQ multiplex PCR, and TCRdb holds only the in-frame ones, with some missing. The table includes around 600,000 clones, roughly 95% detected once. The specimen sequenced was naive CD8+ T cells sorted from blood. These receptor sequences come from a woman in her 30s in good health.

This clone showed up just once. Different DNA sequences within this sample yield the same CDR3. The chain couples TRBV7-9 to TRBJ2-5, with 8 bases that match TRBD1. Germline CDR1 is SEHNR and CDR2 is FQNEAQ (reference sequence). Unmatched junction bases numbered 3, after V lost 4 bases and J lost 2 bases. This CDR3 spans 14 amino acids. CDR3 region: CASSSDRDQETQYF. The CDR3 bases are TGTGCCAGCAGCTCGGACAGGGATCAAGAGACCCAGTACTTC.

J is TRBJ2-2 and V is TRBV27; D call uncertain. Trimming shortened V by 2 bases and J by 5 bases, and 6 bases separated the two germline ends. Germline V gene data show CDR1 as MNHEY and CDR2 as SMNVEV (reference sequence). This CDR3 contains 13 residues. The CDR3 region has the DNA TGTGCCAGCAGTTTAGTAGTAACCGGGGAGCTGTTTTTT. It codes for CASSLVVTGELFF.

This clone was picked up one time. The chain recombines TRBV9 with TRBJ2-5; tentatively, D is TRBD2 (5 bases). The germline V gene encodes CDR1 SGDLS and CDR2 YYNGEE. The CDR3 has 17 amino acids. V was pared by 2 bases and J by 1 base, with 18 bases between. The DNA for the CDR3 is TGTGCCAGCAGCGTGGGGTTGTCCGGGGTAGCCCAAGAGACCCAGTACTTC. The encoded protein is CASSVGLSGVAQETQYF.

The chain has TRBV30 and TRBJ2-7; perhaps TRBD1 as D (6 bases). The CDR3 runs to 14 residues. Germline CDR1 and CDR2: GTSNPN and SVGIG (reference sequence). V was clipped by 3 bases and J by 0 bases, with 12 bases between them. CDR3 bases: TGTGCCTGGAGCCACAGGGTAAGCTCCTACGAGCAGTACTTC. Its protein product is CAWSHRVSSYEQYF.

This chain joins TRBV13 and TRBJ2-1; 8 positions agree with TRBD1. The CDR3 runs 14 residues. After removal of 8 bases from V and 7 bases from J, the junction contained 10 bases not matched to a gene. In germline, CDR1 is PRHDT, CDR2 FYEKMQ (reference sequence). The CDR3 bases are TGTGCCAGCGAATCAGGGGGCGCACGGAATGAGCAGTTCTTC. Protein sequence: CASESGGARNEQFF.

This chain links TRBV4-1 with TRBJ1-5; D gene ambiguous. Germline loops: CDR1 MGHRA, CDR2 YSYEKL. V dropped 1 base and J dropped 0 bases, with 7 bases sitting between them. This CDR3 has 15 amino acids. The DNA of the CDR3 is TGCGCCAGCAGCCAAGTAGAAGATAGCAATCAGCCCCAGCATTTT. This translates into CASSQVEDSNQPQHF.

V usage is TRBV29-1 and J usage is TRBJ2-7, with D possibly matching TRBD2 (7 bases). CDR1 and CDR2 (germline): SQVTM, ANQGSEA. V lost 7 bases to trimming and J lost 7 bases, with 29 bases between them. This CDR3 has 16 residues. The CDR3 DNA reads TGCAGCGCCACGGGGGGTAGGGGGGAACCATTACGAGAGCAGTACTTC. Its translation is CSATGGRGEPLREQYF.

This clone came up once. CDR3 protein: CASSDLGRVRTDTQYF. The CDR3 DNA reads TGTGCCAGCAGTGACCTGGGCAGGGTAAGAACAGATACGCAGTATTTT. The V call is TRBV2, the J call TRBJ2-3; weak D call: TRBD1 (5 bases). CDR1 and CDR2 (germline): SNHLY, FYNNEI. V dropped 3 bases and J dropped 3 bases, with 16 bases sitting between them. There are 16 residues in the CDR3.

This clone showed up just once. The rearrangement joins TRBV5-1 to TRBJ2-7; D might be TRBD2 (5 bases). Trimming cost V 0 bases and J 0 bases, with 10 bases left between them. CDR3 length equals 15 residues. Germline lookup yields CDR1 SGHRS and CDR2 YFSETQ. The CDR3 region has the DNA TGCGCCAGCAGCTTGGATGGGAGTAGCTCCTACGAGCAGTACTTC. Translated, it gives CASSLDGSSSYEQYF.

The chain links TRBV28 to TRBJ2-5; weak D call: TRBD1 (6 bases). There are 16 residues in the CDR3. The V end lost 2 bases, the J end lost 5 bases, and 18 bases lay between the germline ends. CDR1 and CDR2 from the germline V gene are MDHEN and SYDVKM. CDR3 nucleotides: TGTGCCAGCAGTTTAGCTTTCCAGGGGCTTGGGGAGACCCAGTACTTC. Translated, it gives CASSLAFQGLGETQYF.

CDR3 loop: CASSPQNSYSGNTIYF. CDR3 nucleotide sequence: TGTGCCAGCAGCCCGCAGAACAGCTACTCTGGAAACACCATATATTTT. The J gene is TRBJ1-3, the V gene TRBV2, with unresolved D. The CDR3 sequence is 16 residues long. Trimming removed 6 bases at V and 0 bases at J, with 15 bases between. Germline assignment: CDR1 SNHLY and CDR2 FYNNEI. The full variable domain, its missing parts supplied by reference TRBV2 and TRBJ1-3, is EPEVTQTPSHQVTQMGQEVILRCVPISNHLYFYWYRQILGQKVEFLVSFYNNEISEKSEIFDDQFSVERPDGSNFTLKIRSTKLEDSAMYFCASSPQNSYSGNTIYFGEGSWLTVV.

This clone was recorded once. The chain combines TRBV4-2 with TRBJ2-1; 10 bases fit TRBD2. The CDR3 runs to 14 residues. Germline V CDR1 and CDR2: LGHNA, YNFKEQ. V was pared by 0 bases and J by 15 bases, with 8 bases of the junction left unmatched. CDR3 in DNA: TGTGCCAGCAGCCAAGATCGACTAGCGGGTGAGGGGTTCTTC. This translates into CASSQDRLAGEGFF.

The V call is TRBV28, the J call TRBJ2-7; TRBD1 might be the D (6 bases). CDR3 length equals 13 residues. The germline CDR1 and CDR2 sequences are MDHEN and SYDVKM. V was pared by 7 bases and J by 3 bases, with 13 bases between. Here the CDR3 DNA reads TGTGCCAGCATCCCCACAGGGTTCTACGAGCAGTACTTC. Protein sequence: CASIPTGFYEQYF.

The chain couples TRBV5-5 to TRBJ2-7; D remains ambiguous. CDR1 is SGHKS and CDR2 is YYEKEE in the germline V gene (reference sequence). V was shortened by 0 bases and J by 2 bases, with 6 bases between the two germline ends. The CDR3 has 13 amino acids. CDR3 sequence reads: CASSLDVTYEQYF. In DNA form, the CDR3 reads TGTGCCAGCAGCTTGGATGTAACCTACGAGCAGTACTTC.

The rearrangement joins TRBV27 to TRBJ2-3; a weak D match, TRBD2 (6 bases). Germline CDR1 is MNHEY and CDR2 is SMNVEV (reference sequence). The CDR3 length is 15 residues. V dropped 8 bases and J dropped 3 bases, with 18 bases sitting between them. The CDR3 sequence is CASQYRDSKTDTQYF. CDR3 DNA sequence: TGTGCCAGCCAGTACCGGGACTCCAAGACAGATACGCAGTATTTT.

This clone has just a few counts. The chain links TRBV9 to TRBJ1-1; possible D gene TRBD1, 6 bases. Germline CDR1 SGDLS, CDR2 YYNGEE. The CDR3 length is 14 residues. V was trimmed by 2 bases and J by 10 bases, leaving 18 bases between them. The CDR3 is CASSVHERGLGAFF. In DNA, the CDR3 is TGTGCCAGCAGCGTGCATGAGCGGGGGCTTGGAGCTTTCTTT.

V usage is TRBV4-2 and J usage is TRBJ2-7, with 7 bases aligning to TRBD2. Losses at the gene ends were 3 bases for V and 0 bases for J; bases not matched to a gene: 11. The CDR3 has 17 residues. Germline CDR1 and CDR2: LGHNA and YNFKEQ. The CDR3 loop is CASSQYPGGPSSYEQYF. Written as DNA, the CDR3 is TGTGCCAGCAGCCAGTATCCGGGAGGCCCCAGCTCCTACGAGCAGTACTTC.

The genes are TRBV4-1 and TRBJ1-5, with unresolved D. The CDR3 extends over 15 amino acids. V lost 1 base, J lost 0 bases, and 7 bases lay in between. The germline V gene has CDR1 MGHRA and CDR2 YSYEKL. The CDR3 nucleotides read TGCGCCAGCAGCCAAGGCCAGCATAGCAATCAGCCCCAGCATTTT. Amino acids: CASSQGQHSNQPQHF.

The chain uses TRBV18 and TRBJ1-4; 10 bases align to TRBD1. V lost 8 bases, J lost 8 bases, and 8 bases stayed unmatched. The germline V gene encodes CDR1 KGHSH and CDR2 LQKENI. This CDR3 contains 14 residues. CDR3 nucleotides: TGTGCCAGCGCAACCGGGACAGGGGACGAAAAACTGTTTTTT. Translating gives CASATGTGDEKLFF.

The chain employs TRBV27 and TRBJ2-5; D possibly corresponds to TRBD1 (6 bases). CDR3 length equals 15 residues. Germline V gene data show CDR1 as MNHEY and CDR2 as SMNVEV (reference sequence). Between the trimmed V and J ends, which lost 6 bases and 5 bases, there was a span of 19 bases. The chain's CDR3 is CASSAGAGPGETQYF. In nucleotides, the CDR3 is TGTGCCAGCAGCGCAGGGGCCGGTCCGGGGGAGACCCAGTACTTC.

The CDR3 spells CATSREPDVTGELFF. CDR3 coding DNA: TGTGCCACCAGCAGAGAACCGGACGTCACCGGGGAGCTGTTTTTT. The rearrangement joins TRBV15 to TRBJ2-2; D call uncertain. The germline V and J ends were trimmed by 0 bases and 4 bases, with 9 bases remaining between them. The length of the CDR3 is 15 residues. Germline V gene lookup returns CDR1 LNHNV and CDR2 YYDKDF (reference sequence).

Note on this clone: Other DNA sequences in this sample translate to the same CDR3. V gene TRBV6-5 combines with J gene TRBJ2-7; D is possibly TRBD1 (5 bases). The CDR3 is made up of 12 amino acids. The V and J ends lost 0 bases and 6 bases respectively, with 6 bases between them. Looked up from germline, CDR1 is MNHEY and CDR2 is SVGAGI. CDR3 loop: CASSYSGVEQYF. In nucleotides, the CDR3 is TGTGCCAGCAGTTACTCAGGGGTCGAGCAGTACTTC.